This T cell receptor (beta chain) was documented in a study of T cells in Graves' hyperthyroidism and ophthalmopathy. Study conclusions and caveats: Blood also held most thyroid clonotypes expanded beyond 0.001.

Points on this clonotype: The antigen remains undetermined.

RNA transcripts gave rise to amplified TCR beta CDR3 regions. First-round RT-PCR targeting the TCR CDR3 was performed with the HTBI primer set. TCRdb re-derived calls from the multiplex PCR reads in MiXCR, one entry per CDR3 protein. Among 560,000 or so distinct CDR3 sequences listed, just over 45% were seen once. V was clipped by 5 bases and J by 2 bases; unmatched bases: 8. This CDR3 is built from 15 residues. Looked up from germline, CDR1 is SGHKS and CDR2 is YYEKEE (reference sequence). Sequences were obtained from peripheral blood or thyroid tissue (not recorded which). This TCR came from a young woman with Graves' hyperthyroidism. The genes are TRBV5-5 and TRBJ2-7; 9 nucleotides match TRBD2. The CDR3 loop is CASSAQGLATYEQYF. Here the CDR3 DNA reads TGTGCCAGCAGTGCCCAGGGACTAGCCACCTACGAGCAGTACTTC.